At least ten counts were recorded for the clone carrying this T cell receptor (beta chain). Its antigen is currently unknown. Germline CDR1 MNHEY, CDR2 SVGAGI. With 6 bases removed from V and 6 bases from J, the gap between germline ends came to 9 bases. The CDR3 extends over 13 amino acids. This sample is drawn from a study of T cells after yellow fever vaccination. Study conclusions and caveats: After the booster, 95% to 98% of CD4 and 75% to 90% of CD8 primary-response clones were re-detected.

The TCR cDNA carried a universal primer site and UMIs from 5'RACE template switching. One entry per CDR3 protein results from TCRdb running MiXCR on the 5' RACE reads. The sample yields some 340,000 distinct CDR3 sequences, roughly a tenth seen once. V and J are TRBV6-5 and TRBJ2-6, with no clear D. The receptor's source is a man aged 18 to 30 who received the YFV17D yellow fever vaccine. The sequenced sample was CD4+ T cells sorted from PBMCs, obtained 45 days after the yellow fever booster vaccination. As DNA, the CDR3 is TGTGCCAGCAGCCGGTTGAAGGCCAACGTCCTGACTTTC. Its translation: CASSRLKANVLTF.